These 20 T cell receptor beta chains came from one sample sequenced in a study of shared clonotypes between healthy human individuals. Sequencing was performed with immunoSEQ multiplex PCR; in TCRdb, only in-frame clones are kept and a portion is missing. The table records about 1.4 million clones, roughly 96% of them present only once. The sequencing input was naive CD4+ T cells sorted from blood. Subset noted: CD45RA+ positively selected. These receptors originate from a man between 25 and 39 years old in good health.

This chain links TRBV7-9 with TRBJ2-1; TRBD2 aligns across 12 bases. J lost 0 bases, V lost 5 bases, and 5 bases had no gene match. The CDR3 spans 17 residues. Germline V gene lookup returns CDR1 SEHNR and CDR2 FQNEAQ (reference sequence). The CDR3 reads CASSTKLAGGSYNEQFF. DNA for the CDR3: TGTGCCAGCAGCACCAAACTAGCGGGAGGCTCCTACAATGAGCAGTTCTTC.

The genes are TRBV11-3 and TRBJ1-5; TRBD1 agrees at 7 bases. The CDR3 runs to 17 residues. Germline V lookup: CDR1 SGHNT, CDR2 YENEEA. V shed 1 base, J shed 0 bases, and the junction held 6 bases outside the gene matches. The CDR3 DNA sequence: TGTGCCAGCAGCTTAGGGGACAGAGTTTATAGCAATCAGCCCCAGCATTTT. Translating gives CASSLGDRVYSNQPQHF.

Only one count was recorded for this clone. The chain carries TRBV2 and TRBJ2-5; no clear D. V was trimmed by 0 bases and J by 5 bases, leaving 10 bases between them. CDR1 and CDR2 from the germline V gene are SNHLY and FYNNEI. This CDR3 is built from 14 residues. CDR3 DNA sequence: TGTGCCAGCAGTGAAGCGCTGCCTATGGAGACCCAGTACTTC. Protein: CASSEALPMETQYF.

This chain uses TRBV11-1 with TRBJ2-3, with no clear D. V lost 1 base and J 3 bases, leaving 5 bases between the germline ends. Germline lookup yields CDR1 SGHAT and CDR2 FQDESV (reference sequence). The CDR3 length is 13 residues. Written as DNA, the CDR3 is TGTGCCAGCAGCTTAGGGCCGACAGATACGCAGTATTTT. Translated, it gives CASSLGPTDTQYF.

This chain uses TRBV18 with TRBJ2-3; 7 bases agree with TRBD1. This CDR3 spans 13 amino acids. The germline V gene encodes CDR1 KGHSH and CDR2 LQKENI. V was pared by 5 bases and J by 6 bases, with 5 bases of the junction left unmatched. The chain's CDR3 is CASSSDRVDTQYF. The CDR3 bases are TGTGCCAGCTCATCCGACAGGGTTGATACGCAGTATTTT.

The chain employs TRBV19 and TRBJ2-1; unclear D gene. CDR3 length: 15 residues. Germline V lookup: CDR1 LNHDA, CDR2 SQIVND (reference sequence). V shed 5 bases and J shed 5 bases, with 16 bases lying between them. CDR3 residues: CASSPQALGNNEQFF. The CDR3 DNA reads as TGTGCCAGTAGTCCACAAGCCCTAGGCAACAATGAGCAGTTCTTC.

V is TRBV18 and J is TRBJ1-3; 8 bases fit TRBD1. This CDR3 is 16 amino acids long. The germline CDR1 and CDR2 sequences are KGHSH and LQKENI. V lost 0 bases, J lost 0 bases, and 1 base stayed unmatched. CDR3 residues: CASSPPDRASGNTIYF. As DNA, the CDR3 is TGTGCCAGCTCACCACCGGACAGGGCCTCTGGAAACACCATATATTTT.

This chain joins TRBV5-1 and TRBJ1-1, with D perhaps TRBD1 (5 bases). V was pared by 3 bases and J by 4 bases, with 19 bases between. Germline CDR1 is SGHRS and CDR2 is YFSETQ. The CDR3 has 16 amino acids. The chain's CDR3 is CASSSYRKGWGTEAFF. The DNA for the CDR3 is TGCGCCAGCAGCTCCTACAGGAAGGGTTGGGGCACTGAAGCTTTCTTT.

The chain couples TRBV5-1 to TRBJ2-1, with TRBD2 identical over 9 bases. This CDR3 spans 17 amino acids. Germline V gene sequence: CDR1 SGHRS, CDR2 YFSETQ. V shed 7 bases, J shed 5 bases, and the junction held 16 bases outside the gene matches. Here the CDR3 DNA reads TGCGCCAGCCGATCAGGCGAAGGACTAGCGACGAACAATGAGCAGTTCTTC. Protein product: CASRSGEGLATNNEQFF.

This chain uses TRBV6-1 with TRBJ1-4, with 9 positions matching TRBD1. Trimming cost V 6 bases and J 5 bases; bases outside gene matches: 4. Looked up from germline, CDR1 is MNHNS and CDR2 is SASEGT. The CDR3 length is 14 residues. Here the CDR3 reads CASRSTGGNEKLFF. The CDR3 DNA reads as TGTGCCAGCAGGTCTACAGGGGGCAATGAAAAACTGTTTTTT.

The chain is built from TRBV7-2 and TRBJ2-4, with a weak D call TRBD2 (6 bases). V lost 1 base to trimming and J lost 7 bases, with 14 bases between them. Germline V lookup: CDR1 SGHTA, CDR2 FQGNSA. The CDR3 consists of 15 residues. This CDR3 is CASSLELGGQNIQYF. CDR3 nucleotide sequence: TGTGCCAGCAGCTTAGAACTTGGAGGGCAGAACATTCAGTACTTC.

The chain combines TRBV7-2 with TRBJ2-5, with D unclear. Germline V gene data show CDR1 as SGHTA and CDR2 as FQGNSA. This CDR3 comprises 14 residues. V dropped 6 bases and J dropped 3 bases, with 14 bases sitting between them. CDR3 residues: CASSSGVVKETQYF. CDR3 nucleotides: TGTGCCAGCAGTTCCGGTGTGGTAAAAGAGACCCAGTACTTC.

This chain uses TRBV10-3 with TRBJ2-2; 12 bases line up with TRBD2. This CDR3 is built from 16 residues. Germline CDR1 ENHRY, CDR2 SYGVKD. The junction had 5 bases not matched to a gene; V was cut back by 4 bases and J by 5 bases. The CDR3 coding sequence is TGTGCCATCAGTGGGAGACTAGCGGGAGCGACCGGGGAGCTGTTTTTT. Residues: CAISGRLAGATGELFF.

The chain is built from TRBV5-4 and TRBJ1-3; 9 bases map to TRBD1. The CDR3 spans 14 residues. The V and J ends lost 3 bases and 4 bases, in that order; junction bases with no gene match: 2. Germline-derived CDR1 and CDR2 are SGHNT and YYREEE (reference sequence). CDR3 nucleotides: TGTGCCAGCAGCTGGGACAGGGACGGAAACACCATATATTTT. Protein product: CASSWDRDGNTIYF.

J is TRBJ2-1 and V is TRBV7-6; D gene ambiguous. V lost 6 bases to trimming and J lost 0 bases, with 12 bases between them. The CDR3 contains 15 residues. Germline-derived CDR1 and CDR2 are SGHVS and FNYEAQ. For the CDR3, the DNA is TGTGCCAGCAGTCCTGGACGCAACTCCTACAATGAGCAGTTCTTC. Residues: CASSPGRNSYNEQFF.

V gene TRBV5-1 combines with J gene TRBJ2-7, with TRBD2 matching over 9 bases. The CDR3 is 17 amino acids. J gave up 0 bases and V 0 bases, and 7 bases lay outside the gene matches. Germline assignment: CDR1 SGHRS and CDR2 YFSETQ. The DNA for the CDR3 is TGCGCCAGCAGCTTGGGACTAGCGGCGTCAAGCTCCTACGAGCAGTACTTC. Its protein product is CASSLGLAASSSYEQYF.

This clone has just one count. The gene calls are TRBV6-1 and TRBJ2-5; 10 bases align to TRBD2. Trimming cost V 11 bases and J 1 base; bases outside gene matches: 7. Germline V gives CDR1 MNHNS, CDR2 SASEGT. The CDR3 has 14 amino acids. The CDR3 here is CAGSSGSGQETQYF. CDR3 nucleotide sequence: TGTGCCGGATCTAGCGGGAGCGGCCAAGAGACCCAGTACTTC.

The chain couples TRBV2 to TRBJ2-7; D remains ambiguous. CDR1 SNHLY and CDR2 FYNNEI come from the germline V gene. With 2 bases removed from V and 2 bases from J, the gap between germline ends came to 13 bases. This CDR3 region has 15 residues. The DNA of the CDR3 is TGTGCCAGCAGTGAAACTGCTGCCGGACCCTACGAGCAGTACTTC. Encoded protein: CASSETAAGPYEQYF.

The chain combines TRBV18 with TRBJ1-4; D ambiguous. CDR3 length: 15 residues. Per the germline V gene, CDR1 is KGHSH and CDR2 is LQKENI. V lost 3 bases and J 0 bases, leaving 8 bases between the germline ends. Written as DNA, the CDR3 is TGTGCCAGCTCACCCTACACGGCAACTAATGAAAAACTGTTTTTT. Amino acid sequence: CASSPYTATNEKLFF.

CDR3 nucleotide sequence: TGTGCCAGCAGTTGGGGAGGGGGGGGCGGTGAGCAGTACTTC. Its translation: CASSWGGGGGEQYF. The chain carries TRBV27 and TRBJ2-7; D is perhaps TRBD2 (7 bases). Germline V lookup: CDR1 MNHEY, CDR2 SMNVEV (reference sequence). V was cut by 4 bases and J by 7 bases, with 17 bases left in between. The CDR3 is made up of 14 amino acids.